This T cell receptor (beta chain) was sequenced in a study of blood T cell repertoires in COVID-19. About the study: T cells, B-cell-depleted T cells, or PBMCs supplied cDNA or gDNA.

In the authors' methods: It was from reference gene primer amplification that nucleated cell counts were estimated. Generated by immunoSEQ multiplex PCR, the TCRdb table keeps only in-frame clones and is missing some. V, J and clone size are taken as reported in that table, and D and trimming were inferred from the DNA itself. The sample includes approximately 290,000 clones, roughly 88% seen only once; the top ten take 0.75% to 0.95%. V lost 3 bases, J lost 6 bases, and 16 bases lay in between. This CDR3 is built from 15 residues. Looked up from germline, CDR1 is SEHNR and CDR2 is FQNEAQ (reference sequence). Seattle patients were enrolled during active infection and followed longitudinally.

The V gene is TRBV7-9, the J gene TRBJ2-3; possibly TRBD1 for D (5 bases). This sequence was found in a human donor with COVID-19, enrolled during active disease. The donor label of this sample is uncertain. Material: peripheral blood. The CDR3 sequence is CASSLLAAAGDTQYF. The DNA of the CDR3 is TGTGCCAGCAGCTTGTTGGCTGCGGCAGGGGATACGCAGTATTTT.